This entry describes one T cell receptor (beta chain). Its antigen remains unknown. The data were obtained in a study of immune heterogeneity within non-small cell lung tumors. Across the whole study: It was found that the tumors were several squamous cell carcinomas, approximately ten non-squamous carcinomas and 1 not otherwise specified. Whole-study results and caveats: The repertoire of each individual patient held high-frequency T-cell receptor beta clonotypes that were largely distinct from those of other patients. Local tumor mutational burden and local T-cell repertoire clonality showed a moderate significant correlation, R roughly 0.35. Each patient's tumor sites shared recurring identical dominant CDR3 beta clonotypes, and individual sites also carried their own high-frequency clones.

The TCR beta CDR3 region underwent multiplex PCR amplification with 32 V and 13 J primers. One entry per CDR3 protein, called by TCRdb with MiXCR from the multiplex PCR reads. The sample yields 1,200 or so distinct CDR3 sequences, under 55% seen once. Bulk tumor genomic DNA was the template, and each sample received 550 to 650 ng. Far-apart biopsies, several per primary tumor, were taken during surgery. Curative surgical treatment was performed in patients who had newly diagnosed, untreated non-small cell lung cancer. The origin of this receptor is a man in his sixties with non-small cell lung cancer. Sample: lung tumor tissue.

The CDR3 sequence is CASSAGPANTGELFF. CDR3 coding DNA: TGTGCCAGCAGCGCGGGCCCTGCGAACACCGGGGAGCTGTTTTTT. The genes are TRBV7-6 and TRBJ2-2, with a weak D call TRBD2 (5 bases). Germline values: CDR1 SGHVS, CDR2 FNYEAQ. V was shortened by 5 bases and J by 0 bases, with 10 bases between the two germline ends. The CDR3 length is 15 residues. The variable domain in full, completed from reference TRBV7-6 and TRBJ2-2, reads GAGVSQSPRYKVTKRGQDVALRCDPISGHVSLYWYRQALGQGPEFLTYFNYEAQQDKSGLPNDRFSAERPEGSISTLTIQRTEQRDSAMYRCASSAGPANTGELFFGEGSRLTVL.